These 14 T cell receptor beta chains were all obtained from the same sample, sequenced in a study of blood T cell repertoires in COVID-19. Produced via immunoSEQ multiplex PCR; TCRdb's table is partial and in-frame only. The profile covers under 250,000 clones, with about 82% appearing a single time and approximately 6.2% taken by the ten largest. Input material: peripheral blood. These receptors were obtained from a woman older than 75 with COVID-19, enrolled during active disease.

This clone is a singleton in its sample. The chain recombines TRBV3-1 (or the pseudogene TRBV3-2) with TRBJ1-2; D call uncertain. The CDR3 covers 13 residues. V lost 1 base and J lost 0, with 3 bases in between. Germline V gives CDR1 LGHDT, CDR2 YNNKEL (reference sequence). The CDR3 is CASSQAANYGYTF. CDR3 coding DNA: TGTGCCAGCAGCCAAGCAGCTAACTATGGCTACACCTTC.

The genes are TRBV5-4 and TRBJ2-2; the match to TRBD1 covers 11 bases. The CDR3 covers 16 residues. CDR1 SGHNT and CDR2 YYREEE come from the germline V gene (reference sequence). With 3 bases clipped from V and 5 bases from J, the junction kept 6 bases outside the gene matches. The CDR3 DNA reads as TGTGCCAGCAGCTCAAGGACAGGGGGCGGTACCGGGGAGCTGTTTTTT. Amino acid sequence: CASSSRTGGGTGELFF.

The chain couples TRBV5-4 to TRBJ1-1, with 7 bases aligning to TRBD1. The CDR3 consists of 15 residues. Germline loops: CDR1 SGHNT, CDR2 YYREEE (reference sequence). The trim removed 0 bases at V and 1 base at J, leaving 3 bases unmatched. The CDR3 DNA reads TGTGCCAGCAGCTTGGCAGGGACAGCGAACACTGAAGCTTTCTTT. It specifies CASSLAGTANTEAFF. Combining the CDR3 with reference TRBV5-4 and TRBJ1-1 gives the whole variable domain ETGVTQSPTHLIKTRGQQVTLRCSSQSGHNTVSWYQQALGQGPQFIFQYYREEENGRGNFPPRFSGLQFPNYSSELNVNALELDDSALYLCASSLAGTANTEAFFGQGTRLTVV.

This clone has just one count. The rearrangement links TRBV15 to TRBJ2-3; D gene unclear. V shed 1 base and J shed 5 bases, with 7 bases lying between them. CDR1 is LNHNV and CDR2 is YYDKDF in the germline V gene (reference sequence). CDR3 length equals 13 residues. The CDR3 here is CATSRVRGDTQYF. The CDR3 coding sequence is TGTGCCACCAGCAGAGTGAGAGGAGATACGCAGTATTTT. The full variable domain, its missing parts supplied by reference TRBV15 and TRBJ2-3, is DAMVIQNPRYQVTQFGKPVTLSCSQTLNHNVMYWYQQKSSQAPKLLFHYYDKDFNNEADTPDNFQSRRPNTSFCFLDIRSPGLGDTAMYLCATSRVRGDTQYFGPGTRLTVL.

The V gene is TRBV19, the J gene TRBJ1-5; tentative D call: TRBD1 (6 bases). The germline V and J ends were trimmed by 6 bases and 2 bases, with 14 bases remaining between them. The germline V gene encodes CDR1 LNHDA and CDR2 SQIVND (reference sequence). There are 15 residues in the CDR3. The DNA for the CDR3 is TGTGCCAGTAGGGGGGCATTGGGAGGCAATCAGCCCCAGCATTTT. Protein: CASRGALGGNQPQHF.

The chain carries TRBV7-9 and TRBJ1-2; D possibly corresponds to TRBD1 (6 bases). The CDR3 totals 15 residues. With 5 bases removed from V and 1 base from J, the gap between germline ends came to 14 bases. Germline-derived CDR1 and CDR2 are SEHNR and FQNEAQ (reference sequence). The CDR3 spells CASSRRTDNNYGYTF. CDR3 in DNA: TGTGCCAGCAGCCGCCGGACAGATAATAACTATGGCTACACCTTC.

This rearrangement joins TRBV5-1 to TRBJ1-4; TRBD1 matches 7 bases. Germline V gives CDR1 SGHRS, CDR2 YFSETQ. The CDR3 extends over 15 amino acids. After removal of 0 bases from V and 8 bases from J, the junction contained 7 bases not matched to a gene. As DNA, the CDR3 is TGCGCCAGCAGCTTGGAGGGCAGGGGGGAAGAAAAACTGTTTTTT. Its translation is CASSLEGRGEEKLFF.

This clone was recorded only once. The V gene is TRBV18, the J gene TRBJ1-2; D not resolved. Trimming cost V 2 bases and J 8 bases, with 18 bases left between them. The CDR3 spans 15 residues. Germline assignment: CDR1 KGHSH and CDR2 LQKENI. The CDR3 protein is CASSPRRTDMEGYTF. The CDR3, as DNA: TGTGCCAGCTCACCAAGGAGAACCGATATGGAGGGCTACACCTTC.

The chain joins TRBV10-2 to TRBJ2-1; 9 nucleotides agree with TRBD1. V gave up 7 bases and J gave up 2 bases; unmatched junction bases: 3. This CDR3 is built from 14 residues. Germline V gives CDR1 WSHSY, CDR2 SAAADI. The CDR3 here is CASIRTGAYNEQFF. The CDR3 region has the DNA TGCGCCAGCATTAGGACAGGGGCCTACAATGAGCAGTTCTTC.

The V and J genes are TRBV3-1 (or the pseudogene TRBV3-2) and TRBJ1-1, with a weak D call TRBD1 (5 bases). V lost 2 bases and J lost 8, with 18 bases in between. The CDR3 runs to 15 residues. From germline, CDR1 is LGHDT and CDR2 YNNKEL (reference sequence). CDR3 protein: CASSQMTAPDFEAFF. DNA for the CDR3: TGTGCCAGCAGCCAAATGACAGCGCCCGACTTCGAAGCTTTCTTT.

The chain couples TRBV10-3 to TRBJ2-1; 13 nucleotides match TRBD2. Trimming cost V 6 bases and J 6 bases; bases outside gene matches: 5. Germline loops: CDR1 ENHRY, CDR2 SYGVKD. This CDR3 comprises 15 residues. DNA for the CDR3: TGTGCCATCAGCCCCGGACTAGCGGGGGCCAATGAGCAGTTCTTC. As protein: CAISPGLAGANEQFF.

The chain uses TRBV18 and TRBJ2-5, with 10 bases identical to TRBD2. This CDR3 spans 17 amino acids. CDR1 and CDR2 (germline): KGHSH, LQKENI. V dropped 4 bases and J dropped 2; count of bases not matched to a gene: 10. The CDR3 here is CASSLNPGLAIQETQYF. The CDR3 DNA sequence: TGTGCCAGCTCACTTAATCCGGGACTAGCGATTCAAGAGACCCAGTACTTC.

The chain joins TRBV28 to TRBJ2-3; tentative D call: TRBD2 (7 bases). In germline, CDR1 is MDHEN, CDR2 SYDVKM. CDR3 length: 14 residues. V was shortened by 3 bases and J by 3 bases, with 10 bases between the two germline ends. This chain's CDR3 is CASSLGGATDTQYF. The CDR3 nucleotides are TGTGCCAGCAGTTTGGGGGGGGCGACAGATACGCAGTATTTT.

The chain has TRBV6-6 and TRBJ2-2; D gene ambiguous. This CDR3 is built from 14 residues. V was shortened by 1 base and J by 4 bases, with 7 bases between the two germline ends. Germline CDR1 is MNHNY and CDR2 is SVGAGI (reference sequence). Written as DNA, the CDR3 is TGTGCCAGCAGTTACTTAGACACCACCGGGGAGCTGTTTTTT. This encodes CASSYLDTTGELFF.